This TCR beta chain derives from a study of cytomegalovirus exposure and HLA in healthy donors. Study observations and caveats: Many donors shared some public TCRs, even though most TCR sequences were rare. Three of the chains that were CMV-associated were confirmed in vitro to be specific for CMV antigens.

The approximately 120-subject validation cohort, separate from the roughly 700-subject first cohort, included the donors. Sequenced by immunoSEQ multiplex PCR; TCRdb stores in-frame clones only, minus some. The top ten hold 6.2% of the sample, which has about 130,000 clones, 85% to 90% seen once. Worth noting for this clone: Its antigen is currently unknown.

CDR3 length: 18 amino acids. Germline V gene lookup returns CDR1 SEHNR and CDR2 FQNEAQ (reference sequence). With 1 base clipped from V and 3 bases from J, the junction kept 14 bases outside the gene matches. This sequence was found in a woman aged 30 to 39 in good health and CMV-seropositive. The chain has TRBV7-9 and TRBJ2-7; TRBD2 matches at 8 bases. The sequenced material came from PBMCs. The CDR3: CASSLGFVGLAGDYEQYF. The DNA for the CDR3 is TGTGCCAGCAGCTTAGGATTCGTGGGGCTAGCGGGTGACTACGAGCAGTACTTC.